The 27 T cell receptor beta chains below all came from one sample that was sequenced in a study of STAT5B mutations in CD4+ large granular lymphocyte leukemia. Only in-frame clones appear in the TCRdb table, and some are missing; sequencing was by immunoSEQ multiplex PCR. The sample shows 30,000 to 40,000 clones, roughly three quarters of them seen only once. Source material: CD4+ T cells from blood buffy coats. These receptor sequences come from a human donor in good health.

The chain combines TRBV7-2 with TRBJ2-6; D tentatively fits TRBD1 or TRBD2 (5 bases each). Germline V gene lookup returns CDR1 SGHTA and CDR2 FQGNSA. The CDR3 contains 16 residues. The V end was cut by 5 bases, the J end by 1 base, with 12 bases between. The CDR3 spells CASSPGRSSGANVLTF. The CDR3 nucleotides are TGTGCCAGCAGCCCGGGACGGTCATCTGGGGCCAACGTCCTGACTTTC.

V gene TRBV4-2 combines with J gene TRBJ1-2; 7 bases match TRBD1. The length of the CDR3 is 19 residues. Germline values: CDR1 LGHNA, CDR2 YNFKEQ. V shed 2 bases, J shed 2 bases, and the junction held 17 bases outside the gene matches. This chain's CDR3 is CASSQNSGSLTQGNYGYTF. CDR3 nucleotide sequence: TGTGCCAGCAGCCAAAACTCGGGATCTTTAACACAGGGGAACTATGGCTACACCTTC.

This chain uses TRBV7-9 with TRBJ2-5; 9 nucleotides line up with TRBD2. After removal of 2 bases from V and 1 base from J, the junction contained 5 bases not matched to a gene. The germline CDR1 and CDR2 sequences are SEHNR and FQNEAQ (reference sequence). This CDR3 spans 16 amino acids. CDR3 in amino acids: CASSLWASGAQETQYF. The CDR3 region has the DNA TGTGCCAGCAGCTTATGGGCTAGCGGGGCCCAAGAGACCCAGTACTTC.

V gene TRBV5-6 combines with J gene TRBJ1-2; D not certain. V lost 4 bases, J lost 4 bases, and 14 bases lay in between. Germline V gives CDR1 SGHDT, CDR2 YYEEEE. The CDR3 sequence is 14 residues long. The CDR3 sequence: CASSPGPAGYGYTF. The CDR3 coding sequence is TGTGCCAGCAGCCCTGGACCGGCCGGCTATGGCTACACCTTC. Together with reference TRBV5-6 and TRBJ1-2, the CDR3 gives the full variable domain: DAGVTQSPTHLIKTRGQQVTLRCSPKSGHDTVSWYQQALGQGPQFIFQYYEEEERQRGNFPDRFSGHQFPNYSSELNVNALLLGDSALYLCASSPGPAGYGYTFGSGTRLTVV.

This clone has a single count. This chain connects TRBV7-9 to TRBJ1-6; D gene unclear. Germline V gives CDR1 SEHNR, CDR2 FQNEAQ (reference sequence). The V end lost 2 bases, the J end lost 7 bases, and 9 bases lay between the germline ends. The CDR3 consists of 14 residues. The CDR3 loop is CASSLTGPNSPLHF. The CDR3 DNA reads TGTGCCAGCAGCTTAACGGGCCCCAATTCACCCCTCCACTTT.

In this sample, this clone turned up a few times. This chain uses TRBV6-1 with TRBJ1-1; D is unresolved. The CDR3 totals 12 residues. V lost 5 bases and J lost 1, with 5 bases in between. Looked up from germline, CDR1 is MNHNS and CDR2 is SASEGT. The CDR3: CASSRQNTEAFF. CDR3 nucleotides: TGTGCCAGCAGTCGACAGAACACTGAAGCTTTCTTT.

This chain's CDR3 is CASSQGTTGTPVGQFF. CDR3 nucleotides: TGTGCCAGCAGCCAAGGAACGACAGGAACCCCGGTGGGGCAGTTCTTC. The rearrangement uses TRBV4-2 and TRBJ2-1; a possible D gene is TRBD1 (6 bases). Germline loops: CDR1 LGHNA, CDR2 YNFKEQ. The CDR3 covers 16 residues. Trimming removed 1 base at V and 12 bases at J, with 22 bases between.

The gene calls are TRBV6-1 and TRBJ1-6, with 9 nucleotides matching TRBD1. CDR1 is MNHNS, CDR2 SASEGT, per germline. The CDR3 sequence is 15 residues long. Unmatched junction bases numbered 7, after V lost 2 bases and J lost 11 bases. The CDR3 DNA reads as TGTGCCAGCAGTGAACTGGGACAGGGATATACACCCCTCCACTTT. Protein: CASSELGQGYTPLHF.

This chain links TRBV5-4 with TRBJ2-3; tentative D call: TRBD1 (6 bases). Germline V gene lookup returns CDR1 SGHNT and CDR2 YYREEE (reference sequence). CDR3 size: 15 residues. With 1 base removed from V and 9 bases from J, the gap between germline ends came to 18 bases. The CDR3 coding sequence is TGTGCCAGCAGCTTGAGCACAGGGCCGGTAATGACGCAGTATTTT. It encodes CASSLSTGPVMTQYF.

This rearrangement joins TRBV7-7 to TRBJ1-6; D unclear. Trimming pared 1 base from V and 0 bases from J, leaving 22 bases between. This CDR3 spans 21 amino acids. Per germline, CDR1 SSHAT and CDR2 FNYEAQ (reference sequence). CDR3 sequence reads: CASSLDRLIPFSVSYNSPLHF. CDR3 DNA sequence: TGTGCCAGCAGCTTAGACCGACTAATTCCCTTCTCAGTCTCCTATAATTCACCCCTCCACTTT. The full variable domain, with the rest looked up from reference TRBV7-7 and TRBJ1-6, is GAGVSQSPRYKVTKRGQDVTLRCDPISSHATLYWYQQALGQGPEFLTYFNYEAQPDKSGLPSDRFSAERPEGSISTLTIQRTEQRDSAMYRCASSLDRLIPFSVSYNSPLHFGNGTRLTVT.

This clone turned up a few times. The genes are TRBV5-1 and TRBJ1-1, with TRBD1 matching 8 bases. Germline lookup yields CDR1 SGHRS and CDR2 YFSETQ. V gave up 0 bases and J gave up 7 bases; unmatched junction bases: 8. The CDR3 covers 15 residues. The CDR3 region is CASSLESGGRNEAFF. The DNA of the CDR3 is TGCGCCAGCAGCTTGGAGTCAGGGGGCAGGAATGAAGCTTTCTTT.

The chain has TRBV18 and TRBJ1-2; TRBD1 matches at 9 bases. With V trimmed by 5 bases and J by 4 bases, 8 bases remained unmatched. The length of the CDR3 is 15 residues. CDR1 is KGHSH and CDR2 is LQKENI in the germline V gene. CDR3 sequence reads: CASSSSTGGFYGYTF. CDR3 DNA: TGTGCCAGCTCATCATCGACAGGGGGGTTCTATGGCTACACCTTC.

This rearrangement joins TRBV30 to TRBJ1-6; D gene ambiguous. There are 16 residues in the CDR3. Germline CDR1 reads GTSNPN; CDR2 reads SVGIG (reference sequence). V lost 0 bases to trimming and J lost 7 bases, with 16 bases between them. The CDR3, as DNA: TGTGCCTGGAGTGTTAAATCGACGAGTCCGAATTCACCCCTCCACTTT. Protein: CAWSVKSTSPNSPLHF.

The CDR3 is CATESISDTEAFF. Written as DNA, the CDR3 is TGTGCCACCGAGAGCATCTCTGACACTGAAGCTTTCTTT. This chain uses TRBV10-3 with TRBJ1-1; unclear D gene. Germline loops: CDR1 ENHRY, CDR2 SYGVKD. The CDR3 extends over 13 amino acids. Trimming stripped 10 bases from V and 3 bases from J, with 15 bases between.

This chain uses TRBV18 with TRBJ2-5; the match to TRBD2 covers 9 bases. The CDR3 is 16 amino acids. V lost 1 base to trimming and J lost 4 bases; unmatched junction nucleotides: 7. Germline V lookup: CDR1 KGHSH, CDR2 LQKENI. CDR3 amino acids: CASSPRSGGSGETQYF. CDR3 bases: TGTGCCAGCTCACCACGGAGCGGGGGGTCTGGAGAGACCCAGTACTTC.

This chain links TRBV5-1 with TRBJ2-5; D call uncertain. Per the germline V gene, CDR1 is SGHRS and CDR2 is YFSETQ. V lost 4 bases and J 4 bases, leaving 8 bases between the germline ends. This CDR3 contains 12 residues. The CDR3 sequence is CASSPQGETQYF. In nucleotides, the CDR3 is TGCGCCAGCAGCCCCCAAGGAGAGACCCAGTACTTC.

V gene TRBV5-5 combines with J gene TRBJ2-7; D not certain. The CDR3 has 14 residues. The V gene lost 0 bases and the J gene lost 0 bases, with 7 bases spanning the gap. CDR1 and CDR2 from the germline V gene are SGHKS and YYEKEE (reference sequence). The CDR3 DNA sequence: TGTGCCAGCAGCTTGGCTGTCCTCTCCTACGAGCAGTACTTC. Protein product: CASSLAVLSYEQYF.

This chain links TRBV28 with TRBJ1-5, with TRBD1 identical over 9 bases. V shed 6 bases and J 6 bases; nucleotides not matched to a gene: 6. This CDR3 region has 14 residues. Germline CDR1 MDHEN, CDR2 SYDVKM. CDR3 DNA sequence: TGTGCCAGCAGGTCCGGGACAGGGACTCAGCCCCAGCATTTT. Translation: CASRSGTGTQPQHF.

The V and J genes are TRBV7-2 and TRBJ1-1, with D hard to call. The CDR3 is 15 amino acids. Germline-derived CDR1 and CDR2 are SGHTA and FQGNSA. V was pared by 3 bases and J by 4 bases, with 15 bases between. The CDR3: CASSLLGGTGTEAFF. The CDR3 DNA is TGTGCCAGCAGCTTGTTAGGAGGTACGGGCACTGAAGCTTTCTTT.

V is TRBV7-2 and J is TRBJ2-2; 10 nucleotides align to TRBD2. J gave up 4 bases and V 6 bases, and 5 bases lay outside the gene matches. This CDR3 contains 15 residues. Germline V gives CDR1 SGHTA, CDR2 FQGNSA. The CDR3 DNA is TGTGCCAGCAGGTCCGGGACTAGCGTCACCGGGGAGCTGTTTTTT. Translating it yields CASRSGTSVTGELFF. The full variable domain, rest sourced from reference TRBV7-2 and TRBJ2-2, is GAGVSQSPSNKVTEKGKDVELRCDPISGHTALYWYRQSLGQGLEFLIYFQGNSAPDKSGLPSDRFSAERTGGSVSTLTIQRTQQEDSAVYLCASRSGTSVTGELFFGEGSRLTVL.

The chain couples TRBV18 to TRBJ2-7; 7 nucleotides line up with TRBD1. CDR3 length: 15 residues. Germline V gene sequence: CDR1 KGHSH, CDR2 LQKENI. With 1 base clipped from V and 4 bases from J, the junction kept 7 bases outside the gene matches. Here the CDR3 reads CASSPRSGQSYEQYF. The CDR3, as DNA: TGTGCCAGCTCACCACGTTCGGGACAGTCGTACGAGCAGTACTTC.

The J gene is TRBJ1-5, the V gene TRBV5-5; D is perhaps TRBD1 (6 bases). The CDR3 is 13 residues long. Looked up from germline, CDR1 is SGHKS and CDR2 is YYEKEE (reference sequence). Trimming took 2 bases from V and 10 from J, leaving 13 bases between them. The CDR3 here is CASSFGGLEPQHF. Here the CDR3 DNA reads TGTGCCAGCAGCTTTGGGGGGCTGGAACCCCAGCATTTT. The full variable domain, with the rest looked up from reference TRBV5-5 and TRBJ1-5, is DAGVTQSPTHLIKTRGQQVTLRCSPISGHKSVSWYQQVLGQGPQFIFQYYEKEERGRGNFPDRFSARQFPNYSSELNVNALLLGDSALYLCASSFGGLEPQHFGDGTRLSIL.

The CDR3 reads CASSLQGSVDEQYF. The CDR3 DNA follows: TGTGCCAGCAGCCTTCAGGGGAGCGTGGACGAGCAGTACTTC. This chain links TRBV7-3 with TRBJ2-7; D is perhaps TRBD1 (6 bases). The CDR3 is 14 amino acids. V was cut by 5 bases and J by 5 bases, with 16 bases left in between. Germline CDR1 reads SGHTA; CDR2 reads FQGTGA.

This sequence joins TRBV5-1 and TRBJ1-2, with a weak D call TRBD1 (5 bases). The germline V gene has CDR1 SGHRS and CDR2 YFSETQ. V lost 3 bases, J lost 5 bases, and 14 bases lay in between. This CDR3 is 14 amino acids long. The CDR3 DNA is TGCGCCAGCAGCTCCCGAGGGGTTGGATATGGCTACACCTTC. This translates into CASSSRGVGYGYTF.

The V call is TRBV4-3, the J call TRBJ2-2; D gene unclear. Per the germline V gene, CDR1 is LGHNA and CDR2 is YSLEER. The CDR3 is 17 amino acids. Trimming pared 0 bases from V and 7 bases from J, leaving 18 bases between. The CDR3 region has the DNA TGCGCCAGCAGCCAAGATTGGGTTCGGGCGTCGGGCGGGGAGCTGTTTTTT. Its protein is CASSQDWVRASGGELFF.

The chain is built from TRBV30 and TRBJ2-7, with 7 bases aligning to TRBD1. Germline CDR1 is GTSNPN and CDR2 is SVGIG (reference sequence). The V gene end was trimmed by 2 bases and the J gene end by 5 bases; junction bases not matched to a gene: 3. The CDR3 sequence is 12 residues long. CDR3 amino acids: CAWSPTGDEQYF. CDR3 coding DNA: TGTGCCTGGAGTCCTACAGGGGACGAGCAGTACTTC.

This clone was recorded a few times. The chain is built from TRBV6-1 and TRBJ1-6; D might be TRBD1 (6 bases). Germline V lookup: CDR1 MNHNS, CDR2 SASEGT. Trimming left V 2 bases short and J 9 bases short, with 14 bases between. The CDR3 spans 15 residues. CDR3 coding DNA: TGTGCCAGCAGTGAATTACACAGGGTCGGTTCACCCCTCCACTTT. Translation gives CASSELHRVGSPLHF.